The clone carrying this T cell receptor (beta chain) was counted a few times. The antigen is unknown. Losses at the gene ends were 4 bases for V and 4 bases for J; bases not matched to a gene: 7. The CDR3 length is 15 residues. In germline, CDR1 is SGDLS, CDR2 YYNGEE. For every donor, a draw yielded 8.5 to 10 milliliters of peripheral blood. PCR was performed a second time for 7 to 11 cycles using a sample-barcoded 5' primer and a J-beta primer mix. Via MiXCR, TCRdb re-called the 5' RACE reads, giving one row per CDR3 protein. Of roughly 500,000 distinct CDR3 sequences in the sample, about 25% were seen once. The data were taken from a study of blood T cells in healthy people across ages. Broader study findings: Long-lived and aged donors differed, with more naive CD4+ cells and higher diversity in the long-lived.

This clonotype originated in a woman between 70 and 85 years old in good health. Specimen: blood. The rearrangement links TRBV9 to TRBJ2-3; TRBD2 aligns across 9 bases. The CDR3: CASSSRGGLADTQYF. For the CDR3, the DNA is TGTGCCAGCAGCTCGCGGGGGGGCCTGGCAGATACGCAGTATTTT.